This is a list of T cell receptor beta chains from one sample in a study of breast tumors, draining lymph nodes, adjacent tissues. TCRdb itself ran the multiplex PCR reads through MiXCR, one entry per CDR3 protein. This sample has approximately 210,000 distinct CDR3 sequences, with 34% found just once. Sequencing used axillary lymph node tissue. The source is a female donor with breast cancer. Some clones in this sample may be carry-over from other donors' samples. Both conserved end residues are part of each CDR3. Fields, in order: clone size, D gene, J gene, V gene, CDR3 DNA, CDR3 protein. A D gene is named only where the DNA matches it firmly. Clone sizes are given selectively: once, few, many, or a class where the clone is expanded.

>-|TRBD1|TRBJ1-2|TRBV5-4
TGTGCCAGCAGGGGCGACAGGGGGCCGGATGGCTACACCTTC
CASRGDRGPDGYTF
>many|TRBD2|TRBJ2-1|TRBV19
TGTGCCAGTACCCCTAGCGGGAGGCGCTACAATGAGCAGTTCTTC
CASTPSGRRYNEQFF
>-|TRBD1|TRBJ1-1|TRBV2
TGTGCCAGCAGTGAAGAAGCGCGACAGGGAGCTGAAGCTTTCTTT
CASSEEARQGAEAFF
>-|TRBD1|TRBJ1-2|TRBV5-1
TGCGCCAGCAGCTTGGCGACAGGGATTGGCTACACCTTC
CASSLATGIGYTF
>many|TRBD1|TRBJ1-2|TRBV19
TGTGCCAGTAGTCCTGGGACAGGGGGGGACTATGGCTACACCTTC
CASSPGTGGDYGYTF
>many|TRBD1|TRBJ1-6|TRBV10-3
TGTGCCATCCACCCAGGGACAGCAAATAATTCACCCCTCCACTTT
CAIHPGTANNSPLHF
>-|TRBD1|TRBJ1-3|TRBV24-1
TGTGCCACCAGTGATCCAGGACAGGCTGAGGTGAGCAACACCATATATTTT
CATSDPGQAEVSNTIYF
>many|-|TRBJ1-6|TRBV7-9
TGTGCCAGCAGCTTCGGACAGCAAAGGTCCTCCTATAATCCACCCCTCCACTTT
CASSFGQQRSSYNPPLHF
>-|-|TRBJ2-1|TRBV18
TGTGCCAGCTCACCACCGGGCTCCAACTACAATGAGCAGTTCTTC
CASSPPGSNYNEQFF
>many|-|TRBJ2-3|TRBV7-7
TGTGCCAGCAGTCTTGAGGGGACCACAGATACGCAGTATTTT
CASSLEGTTDTQYF
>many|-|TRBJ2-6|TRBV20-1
TGCAGTGCCAAAGATCTCGGGGGAGGGGCCAACGTCCTGACTTTC
CSAKDLGGGANVLTF
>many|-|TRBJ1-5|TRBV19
TGTGCCAGTACCCCCGGTCCGGGGGTCCAGCATTTT
CASTPGPGVQHF
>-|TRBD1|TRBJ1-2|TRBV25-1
TGTGCCAGCAGTTTATCCTTAGACAGGGACTATGGCTACACCTTC
CASSLSLDRDYGYTF
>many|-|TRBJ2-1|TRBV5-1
TGCGCCAGCTCCGGAGGGGGTGAGCAGTTCTTC
CASSGGGEQFF
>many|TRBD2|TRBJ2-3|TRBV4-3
TGCGCCAGCAGCCAAGGGGGGAGCGGGGGAACAGATACGCAGTATTTT
CASSQGGSGGTDTQYF
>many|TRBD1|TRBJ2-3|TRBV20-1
TGCAGTGCTCCAGGGGGTTTCACAGATACGCAGTATTTT
CSAPGGFTDTQYF
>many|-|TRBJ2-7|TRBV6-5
TGTGCCAGCGCAGAGCGCCGTCCCTACGAGCAGTACTTC
CASAERRPYEQYF
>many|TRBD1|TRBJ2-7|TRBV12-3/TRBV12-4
TGTGCCAGCAGTAGCCTAGACAGGGGCTACGAGCAGTACTTC
CASSSLDRGYEQYF
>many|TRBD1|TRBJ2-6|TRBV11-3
TGTGCCAGCAGCTTAGGTCCTCAGGGGGCTGGGGCCAACGTCCTGACTTTC
CASSLGPQGAGANVLTF
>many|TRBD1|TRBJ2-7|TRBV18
TGTGCCAGCTCATGGACAGGGGAGGGCGAGCAGTACTTC
CASSWTGEGEQYF
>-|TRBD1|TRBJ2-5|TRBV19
TGTGCCAGTAAAAAGCCGGGACAGGGGTCTTGGGAGAGAGAGACCCAGTACTTC
CASKKPGQGSWERETQYF
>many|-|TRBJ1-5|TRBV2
TGTGCCAGCACCTTAACTGCATTCAATCAGCCCCAGCATTTT
CASTLTAFNQPQHF
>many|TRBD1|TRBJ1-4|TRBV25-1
TGTGCCAGCAGTGAACTAGGGGGCAAAACTAATGAAAAACTGTTTTTT
CASSELGGKTNEKLFF
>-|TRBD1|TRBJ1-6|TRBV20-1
TGCAGTGCTAGCCCGGGACAGGGGGCCGGGATGAGGAATTCACCCCTCCACTTT
CSASPGQGAGMRNSPLHF
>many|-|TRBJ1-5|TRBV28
TGTGCCAGCAGTTTGGATTGGAATCAGCCCCAGCATTTT
CASSLDWNQPQHF
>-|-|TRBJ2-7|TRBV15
TGTGCCACCAGCAGGGACGAAACAGGGAGAGAGCAGTACTTC
CATSRDETGREQYF
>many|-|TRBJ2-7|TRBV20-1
TGCAGTGCTAGAAGGGAATCCTACGAGCAGTACTTC
CSARRESYEQYF
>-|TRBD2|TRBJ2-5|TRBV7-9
TGTGCCAGCAGCTCCTCGGGGGGGAGCCAAGAGACCCAGTACTTC
CASSSSGGSQETQYF
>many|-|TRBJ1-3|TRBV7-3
TGTGCCAGCAAACATCTAGGGAGGAGAAACACCATATATTTT
CASKHLGRRNTIYF
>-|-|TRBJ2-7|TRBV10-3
TGTGCCATCAGTGGTCAGGGCTACGAGCAGTACTTC
CAISGQGYEQYF
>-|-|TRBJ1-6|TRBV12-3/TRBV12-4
TGTGCCAGCAGTTCGGACGGCAGGAGAGGGTCACCCCTCCACTTT
CASSSDGRRGSPLHF
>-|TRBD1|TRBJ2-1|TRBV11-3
TGTGCCAGCCGTGACCCGGGACAGGCGTACAATGAGCAGTTCTTC
CASRDPGQAYNEQFF
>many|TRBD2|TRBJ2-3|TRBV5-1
TGCGCCAGCAGCTTCTCGGGAGGGTTCAGTCAAACAGATACGCAGTATTTT
CASSFSGGFSQTDTQYF
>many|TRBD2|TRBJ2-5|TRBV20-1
TGCAGTGCCCGGGCTAGCGGGAGTATTGGGGAGACCCAGTACTTC
CSARASGSIGETQYF
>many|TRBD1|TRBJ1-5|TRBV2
TGTGCCAGCAGCCACAGGGGGAGTGGAAGCAATCAGCCCCAGCATTTT
CASSHRGSGSNQPQHF